The 4 T cell receptor beta chains listed next were all sequenced from one sample in a study of siplizumab effects on memory and regulatory T cells. Produced via immunoSEQ multiplex PCR; TCRdb's table is partial and in-frame only. The sample lists around 45,000 clones, 87% occurring once. Sequenced material: naive CD8+ T cells sorted from blood. All receptors come from a human donor in good health.

The rearrangement uses TRBV19 and TRBJ2-1, with a weak D call TRBD1 (5 bases). The CDR3 length is 12 residues. Trimming pared 3 bases from V and 8 bases from J, leaving 8 bases between. The V gene's germline CDR1 is LNHDA and CDR2 SQIVND (reference sequence). CDR3 loop: CASSISRDEQFF. The CDR3 DNA follows: TGTGCCAGTAGTATTAGCAGGGATGAGCAGTTCTTC.

This clone was seen a handful of times. The chain has TRBV6-6 and TRBJ1-2; D call uncertain. V was clipped by 2 bases and J by 7 bases, with 2 bases between them. The CDR3 covers 10 residues. Germline V CDR1 and CDR2: MNHNY, SVGAGI (reference sequence). The CDR3 region is CASSYRGYTF. For the CDR3, the DNA is TGTGCCAGCAGTTACCGTGGCTACACCTTC.

This chain links TRBV25-1 with TRBJ1-2, with no clear D. CDR3 length: 13 residues. Germline assignment: CDR1 MGHDK and CDR2 SYGVNS. V was clipped by 6 bases and J by 8 bases, with 16 bases between them. The CDR3 protein is CASRDNWGGGYTF. The CDR3 DNA sequence: TGTGCCAGCAGAGATAACTGGGGTGGGGGCTACACCTTC.

This clone was counted a single time. The chain joins TRBV2 to TRBJ2-1; 8 bases match TRBD2. CDR3 size: 17 residues. The germline V gene has CDR1 SNHLY and CDR2 FYNNEI. Losses at the gene ends were 1 base for V and 2 bases for J; bases not matched to a gene: 7. CDR3 region: CASSEVPGLGAYNEQFF. The CDR3 DNA sequence: TGTGCCAGCAGTGAAGTGCCGGGACTAGGAGCCTACAATGAGCAGTTCTTC. The full variable domain, in which reference TRBV2 and TRBJ2-1 provide the parts outside the CDR3, is EPEVTQTPSHQVTQMGQEVILRCVPISNHLYFYWYRQILGQKVEFLVSFYNNEISEKSEIFDDQFSVERPDGSNFTLKIRSTKLEDSAMYFCASSEVPGLGAYNEQFFGPGTRLTVL.